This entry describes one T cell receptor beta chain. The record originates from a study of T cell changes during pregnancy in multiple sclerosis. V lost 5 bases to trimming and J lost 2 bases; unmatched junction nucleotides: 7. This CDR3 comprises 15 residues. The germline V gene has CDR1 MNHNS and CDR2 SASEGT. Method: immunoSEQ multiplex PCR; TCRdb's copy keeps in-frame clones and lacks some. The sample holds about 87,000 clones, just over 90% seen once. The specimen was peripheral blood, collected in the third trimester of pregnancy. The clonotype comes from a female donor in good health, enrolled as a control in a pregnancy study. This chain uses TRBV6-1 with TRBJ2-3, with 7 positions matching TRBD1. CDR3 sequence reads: CASSQRQGLTDTQYF. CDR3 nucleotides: TGTGCCAGCAGTCAAAGACAGGGCCTCACAGATACGCAGTATTTT.